These T cell receptor beta chains were read from a single sample in a study of cytomegalovirus exposure and HLA in healthy donors. Clones were sequenced by immunoSEQ multiplex PCR, and TCRdb holds only the in-frame ones, with some missing. Of under 200,000 clones in the sample, roughly two thirds were seen once. The specimen was PBMCs. The receptors were sampled from a woman in her 30s in good health and CMV-seronegative. Both conserved end residues are part of each CDR3. Fields, in order: clone size, V gene, J gene, D gene, CDR3 DNA, CDR3 protein. D genes are given only for firm matches. Clone size is shown for a subset of rows, as once, few, many or a class of expanded clone.

>once|TRBV30|TRBJ2-5|TRBD2
TGTGCCTGTTCGACTAGCTCGGAGACCCAGTACTTC
CACSTSSETQYF
>-|TRBV18|TRBJ2-1|TRBD2
TGTGCCAGCTCACCACCTAGCGGGAGGGCCTTGGTTGAGCAGTTCTTC
CASSPPSGRALVEQFF
>-|TRBV2|TRBJ2-7|-
TGTGCCAGCAGTGATTTGAGCTACGAGCAGTACTTC
CASSDLSYEQYF
>-|TRBV29-1|TRBJ1-1|TRBD1
TGCAGCGCCGAGGGACAGATGAACACTGAAGCTTTCTTT
CSAEGQMNTEAFF
>few|TRBV7-9|TRBJ1-5|-
TGTGCCAGCAGCTTCCAAAATCAGCCCCAGCATTTT
CASSFQNQPQHF
>-|TRBV7-9|TRBJ1-2|-
TGTGCCAGCAGCTTAGGAGGGCTGGGTAGGACTAACTATGGCTACACCTTC
CASSLGGLGRTNYGYTF
>-|TRBV4-3|TRBJ1-4|-
TGCGCCAGCAGCCAAGATAATGGGTTCGGGGTTAGAGAAAAACTGTTTTTT
CASSQDNGFGVREKLFF
>-|TRBV5-8|TRBJ1-1|-
TGTGCCAGCAGCTGGAGACACAGCTCTCGGAGGGACACTGAAGCTTTCTTT
CASSWRHSSRRDTEAFF
>-|TRBV7-2|TRBJ2-3|-
TGTGCCAGCAGCTCTAATTCGGGAGTTTCTGATACGCAGTATTTT
CASSSNSGVSDTQYF
>-|TRBV6-6|TRBJ2-7|-
TGTGCCAGCAGTTACCCAGGGGTTCCATCCTACGAGCAGTACTTC
CASSYPGVPSYEQYF
>once|TRBV18|TRBJ2-3|TRBD2
TGTGCCAGCTCACTGTCCAGACTAGCGGGCACAGATACGCAGTATTTT
CASSLSRLAGTDTQYF
>-|TRBV11-3|TRBJ2-1|-
TGTGCCAGCAGCCTAGGACAGTACAATGAGCAGTTCTTC
CASSLGQYNEQFF
>few|TRBV7-2|TRBJ1-2|TRBD1
TGTGCCAGCAGCTTAGGATTTCAGGGGGGCCCTCTCTATTTCGGCTACACCTTC
CASSLGFQGGPLYFGYTF
>-|TRBV6-1|TRBJ1-5|-
TGTGCCAGCAGTGAAAGCGGTAGCAATCAGCCCCAGCATTTT
CASSESGSNQPQHF
>-|TRBV27|TRBJ2-7|TRBD2
TGTGCCAGCAGCTATAGCGGGAGAGAAGGCTACGAGCAGTACTTC
CASSYSGREGYEQYF
>-|TRBV7-9|TRBJ2-7|-
TGTGCCAGCAGCTCCGACAGGGGCGCTTCGTCTAGCGGGATCTACGAGCAGTACTTC
CASSSDRGASSSGIYEQYF
>-|TRBV4-3|TRBJ2-2|-
TGCGCCAGCAGCCAATTAGACAGGTTAATGACCGGGGAGCTGTTTTTT
CASSQLDRLMTGELFF
>-|TRBV28|TRBJ2-7|-
TGTGCCAGCAGTTTAACGGGATATGGCTACGAGCAGTACTTC
CASSLTGYGYEQYF
>-|TRBV29-1|TRBJ1-2|TRBD1
TGCAGCGCCCATGGACAGGGAGGCTACACCTTC
CSAHGQGGYTF
>-|TRBV7-9|TRBJ2-1|TRBD1
TGTGCCAGCAGCTCCCGACAGGGACGCTCCTACAATGAGCAGTTCTTC
CASSSRQGRSYNEQFF
>once|TRBV9|TRBJ1-1|-
TGTGCCAGCAGCGTAGCGGCAGGGGAAGCTTTCTTT
CASSVAAGEAFF
>-|TRBV6-5|TRBJ1-1|-
TGTGCCAGCAGGGGAAGAGGAGGGGACACTGAAGCTTTCTTT
CASRGRGGDTEAFF
>-|TRBV4-1|TRBJ2-5|TRBD1
TGCGCCAGCAGTCAGGACAGGGCGAGGGAGACCCAGTACTTC
CASSQDRARETQYF
>-|TRBV28|TRBJ1-4|-
TGTGCCAGCAGTTTTTCAGGGGCGCAGACTAATGAAAAACTGTTTTTT
CASSFSGAQTNEKLFF
>-|TRBV12-5|TRBJ1-1|-
TGTGCTAGTGGTTTATCCCGAGGAACTGAAGCTTTCTTT
CASGLSRGTEAFF
>-|TRBV7-9|TRBJ1-5|TRBD1
TGTGCCAGCAGCTGGACAGGGTCTAATCAGCCCCAGCATTTT
CASSWTGSNQPQHF
>-|TRBV5-1|TRBJ1-2|-
TGCGCCAGCAGCTTGGGAGCCAGGGAACATGGCTACACCTTC
CASSLGAREHGYTF
>-|TRBV2|TRBJ1-2|TRBD1
TGTGCCAACCCGGGACAGACTCACTATGGCTACACCTTC
CANPGQTHYGYTF
>-|TRBV7-2|TRBJ1-3|TRBD1
TGTGCCAGCAGCTATGGGACAGGAAAAGGAAACACCATATATTTT
CASSYGTGKGNTIYF
>-|TRBV10-3|TRBJ1-2|-
TGTGCCATCAGTCACGGACAATTCAACTATGGCTACACCTTC
CAISHGQFNYGYTF
>-|TRBV7-2|TRBJ2-6|-
TGTGCCAGCAGCTACTCCTCAAGACAGGCAGCTGGGGCCAACGTCCTGACTTTC
CASSYSSRQAAGANVLTF
>-|TRBV4-1|TRBJ2-5|TRBD2
TGCGCCAGCAGCCCCCCGACTAGCGGGGGGCCCGGGGACCAGTACTTC
CASSPPTSGGPGDQYF
>-|TRBV14|TRBJ2-3|TRBD1
TGTGCCAGCAGCCTCAGGGGGCGCTTAGATACGCAGTATTTT
CASSLRGRLDTQYF
>few|TRBV6-6|TRBJ2-1|-
TGTGCCAGCAGTTACTCGCGAGGGGGCTCCTACAATGAGCAGTTCTTC
CASSYSRGGSYNEQFF
>-|TRBV20-1|TRBJ2-7|-
TGCAGTGCTTCACAGGGCCTCGAGCAGTACTTC
CSASQGLEQYF
>-|TRBV4-1|TRBJ2-3|TRBD2
TGCGCCAGCAGCCAAGACGACGGGGGGATCACAGATACGCAGTATTTT
CASSQDDGGITDTQYF
>-|TRBV30|TRBJ1-6|-
TGTGCCTGGAGTACGACAGTTTATAATTCACCCCTCCACTTT
CAWSTTVYNSPLHF
>-|TRBV6-1|TRBJ1-6|-
TGTGCCAGCAGTAGCTCGAGCTCCTATAATTCACCCCTCCACTTT
CASSSSSSYNSPLHF
>-|TRBV9|TRBJ2-3|TRBD1
TGTGCCAGCAGCGTAACCACAGGGGCAGATACGCAGTATTTT
CASSVTTGADTQYF
>-|TRBV25-1|TRBJ2-6|-
TGTGCCAGCAGTTTCACTATCAGCTCTGGGGCCAACGTCCTGACTTTC
CASSFTISSGANVLTF
>-|TRBV29-1|TRBJ1-1|-
TGCGGTGGACACATGAACACTGAAGCTTTCTTT
CGGHMNTEAFF
>-|TRBV4-1|TRBJ2-7|TRBD1
TGCGCCAGCAGCCAAGAGGGACAGGGCCCCTCCTACGAGCAGTACTTC
CASSQEGQGPSYEQYF
>once|TRBV4-1|TRBJ2-3|-
TGCGCCAGCAGCCAAGTTGGTGGAGGTTCGCCAGATACGCAGTATTTT
CASSQVGGGSPDTQYF
>-|TRBV29-1|TRBJ2-1|-
TGCAGCGCAGCAGGGTCCTCCAGCTCCTACAATGAGCAGTTCTTC
CSAAGSSSSYNEQFF
>-|TRBV7-2|TRBJ1-5|-
TGTGCCAGCAGCAACACCGGGACACGCGAGGGGACCCAGCATTTT
CASSNTGTREGTQHF
>-|TRBV15|TRBJ2-1|TRBD1
TGTGCCACCAGCACTGACAGGGAACGTGAGCAGTTCTTC
CATSTDREREQFF
>-|TRBV6-1|TRBJ2-1|-
TGTGCCAGCCAAGGACAGACCTTCTCCTACAATGAGCAGTTCTTC
CASQGQTFSYNEQFF
>-|TRBV10-3|TRBJ1-1|-
TGTGCCATCAGTGTGGGCACCTTCTCGGAAGCTTTCTTT
CAISVGTFSEAFF
>-|TRBV5-6|TRBJ1-5|-
TGTGCCAGCAGCTTGTTGCAGGGTGGCAATCAGCCCCAGCATTTT
CASSLLQGGNQPQHF
>-|TRBV4-1|TRBJ2-7|-
TGCGCCAGCAGCCAAGGCGAAGGACTACCCTACGAGCAGTACTTC
CASSQGEGLPYEQYF
>few|TRBV28|TRBJ2-2|-
TGTGCCAGCAGTGTCCAGTCCGGGGAGCTGTTTTTT
CASSVQSGELFF
>-|TRBV5-6|TRBJ2-5|-
TGTGCCAGCAGCTCCGACAGAATCCAAGAGACCCAGTACTTC
CASSSDRIQETQYF
>-|TRBV25-1|TRBJ2-5|-
TGTGCCAGTAGCTCTTTCGGAGAGACCCAGTACTTC
CASSSFGETQYF
>-|TRBV4-1|TRBJ2-3|-
TGCGCCAGCAGCCACTTCGGGGTTAGCACAGATACGCAGTATTTT
CASSHFGVSTDTQYF